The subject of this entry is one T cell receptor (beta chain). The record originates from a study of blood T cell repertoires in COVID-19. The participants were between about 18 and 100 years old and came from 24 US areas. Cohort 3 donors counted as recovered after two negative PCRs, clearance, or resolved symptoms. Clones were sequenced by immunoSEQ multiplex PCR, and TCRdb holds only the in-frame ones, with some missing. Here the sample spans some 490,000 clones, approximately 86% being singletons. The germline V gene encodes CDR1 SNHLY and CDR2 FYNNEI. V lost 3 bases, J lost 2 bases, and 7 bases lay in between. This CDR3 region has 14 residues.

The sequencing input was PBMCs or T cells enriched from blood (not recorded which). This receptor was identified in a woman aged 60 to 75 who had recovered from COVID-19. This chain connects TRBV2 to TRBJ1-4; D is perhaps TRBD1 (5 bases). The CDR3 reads CASSEKGTNEKLFF. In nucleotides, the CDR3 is TGTGCCAGCAGTGAGAAGGGGACTAATGAAAAACTGTTTTTT.